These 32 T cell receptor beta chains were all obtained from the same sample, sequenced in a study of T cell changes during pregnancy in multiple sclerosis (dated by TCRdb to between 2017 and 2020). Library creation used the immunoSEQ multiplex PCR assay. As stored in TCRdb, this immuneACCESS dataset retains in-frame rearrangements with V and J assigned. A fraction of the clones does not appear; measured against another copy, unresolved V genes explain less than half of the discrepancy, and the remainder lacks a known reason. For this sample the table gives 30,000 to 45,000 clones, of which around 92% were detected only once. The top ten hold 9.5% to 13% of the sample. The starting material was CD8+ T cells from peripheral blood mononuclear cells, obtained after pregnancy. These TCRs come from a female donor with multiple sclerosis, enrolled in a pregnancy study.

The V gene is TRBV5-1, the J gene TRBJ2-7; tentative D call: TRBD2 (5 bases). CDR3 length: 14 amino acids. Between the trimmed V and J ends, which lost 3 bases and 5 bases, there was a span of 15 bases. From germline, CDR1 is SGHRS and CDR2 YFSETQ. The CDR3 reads CASSWVEGGDEQYF. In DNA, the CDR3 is TGCGCCAGCAGCTGGGTAGAGGGCGGCGACGAGCAGTACTTC. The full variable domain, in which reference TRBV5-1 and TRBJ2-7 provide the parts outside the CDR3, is KAGVTQTPRYLIKTRGQQVTLSCSPISGHRSVSWYQQTPGQGLQFLFEYFSETQRNKGNFPGRFSGRQFSNSRSEMNVSTLELGDSALYLCASSWVEGGDEQYFGPGTRLTVT.

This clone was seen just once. Here the CDR3 reads CASSVAGVNTEAFF. The CDR3 DNA follows: TGTGCCAGCAGCGTAGCAGGGGTGAACACTGAAGCTTTCTTT. The chain has TRBV9 and TRBJ1-1; perhaps TRBD1 as D (6 bases). This CDR3 is built from 14 residues. Germline-derived CDR1 and CDR2 are SGDLS and YYNGEE. The V end was cut by 0 bases, the J end by 0 bases, with 6 bases between.

The CDR3 DNA sequence: TGTGCCAGCAGCGGAACTTATGGCTACACCTTC. Amino acids: CASSGTYGYTF. The chain couples TRBV9 to TRBJ1-2; the D is unclear. Looked up from germline, CDR1 is SGDLS and CDR2 is YYNGEE. CDR3 size: 11 residues. The ends were cut back, 3 bases at V and 5 bases at J, with 5 bases in the middle.

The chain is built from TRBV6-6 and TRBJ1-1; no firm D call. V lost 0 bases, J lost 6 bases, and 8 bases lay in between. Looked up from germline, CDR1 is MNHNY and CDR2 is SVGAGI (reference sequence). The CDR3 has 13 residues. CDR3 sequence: CASSYSTGSEAFF. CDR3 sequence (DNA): TGTGCCAGCAGTTACTCCACGGGTTCTGAAGCTTTCTTT.

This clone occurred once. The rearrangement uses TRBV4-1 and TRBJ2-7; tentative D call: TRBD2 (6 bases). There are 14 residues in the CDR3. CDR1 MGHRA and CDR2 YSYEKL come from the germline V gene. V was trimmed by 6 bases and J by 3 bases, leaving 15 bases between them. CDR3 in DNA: TGCGCCAGCAGTCCCACTAGCACCCTCTACGAGCAGTACTTC. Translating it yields CASSPTSTLYEQYF.

The CDR3 is CASRGTGSDGNTEAFF. The CDR3 region has the DNA TGTGCCAGCAGGGGGACAGGGTCCGACGGGAACACTGAAGCTTTCTTT. The chain recombines TRBV28 with TRBJ1-1; TRBD1 agrees at 9 bases. J lost 1 base, V lost 6 bases, and 9 bases had no gene match. The CDR3 runs to 16 residues. Germline CDR1 MDHEN, CDR2 SYDVKM.

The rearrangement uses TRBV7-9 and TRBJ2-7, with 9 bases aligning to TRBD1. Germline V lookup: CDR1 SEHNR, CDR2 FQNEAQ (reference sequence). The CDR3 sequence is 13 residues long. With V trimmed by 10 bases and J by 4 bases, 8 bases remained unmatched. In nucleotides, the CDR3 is TGTGCCACCGAGGGACAGGGTTTTTACGAGCAGTACTTC. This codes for CATEGQGFYEQYF.

CDR3 sequence (DNA): TGTGCCAGCAGCTCCCTGACTAGTAGAGGAAAAGAGACCCAGTACTTC. Its protein product is CASSSLTSRGKETQYF. V gene TRBV11-2 combines with J gene TRBJ2-5; possibly TRBD2 for D (6 bases). V shed 4 bases and J shed 3 bases, with 18 bases lying between them. The CDR3 covers 16 residues. Per germline, CDR1 SGHAT and CDR2 FQNNGV. The variable domain in full, completed from reference TRBV11-2 and TRBJ2-5, reads EAGVAQSPRYKIIEKRQSVAFWCNPISGHATLYWYQQILGQGPKLLIQFQNNGVVDDSQLPKDRFSAERLKGVDSTLKIQPAKLEDSAVYLCASSSLTSRGKETQYFGPGTRLLVL.

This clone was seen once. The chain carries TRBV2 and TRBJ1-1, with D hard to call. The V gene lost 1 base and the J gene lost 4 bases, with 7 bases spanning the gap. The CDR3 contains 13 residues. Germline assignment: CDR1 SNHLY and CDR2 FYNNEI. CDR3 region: CASSEGYSTEAFF. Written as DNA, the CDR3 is TGTGCCAGCAGTGAAGGGTACTCCACTGAAGCTTTCTTT.

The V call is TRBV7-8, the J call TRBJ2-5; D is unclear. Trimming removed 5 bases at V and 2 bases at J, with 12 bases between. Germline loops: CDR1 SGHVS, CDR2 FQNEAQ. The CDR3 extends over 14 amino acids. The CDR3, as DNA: TGTGCCAGCAGCCCTCCTAGGCAGCAAGAGACCCAGTACTTC. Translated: CASSPPRQQETQYF.

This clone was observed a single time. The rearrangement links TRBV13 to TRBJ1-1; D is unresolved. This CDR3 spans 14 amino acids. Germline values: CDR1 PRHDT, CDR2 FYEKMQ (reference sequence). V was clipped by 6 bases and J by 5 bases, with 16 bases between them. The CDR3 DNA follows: TGTGCCAGCAGTCGTCGGGGAGGGCATACTGAAGCTTTCTTT. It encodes CASSRRGGHTEAFF.

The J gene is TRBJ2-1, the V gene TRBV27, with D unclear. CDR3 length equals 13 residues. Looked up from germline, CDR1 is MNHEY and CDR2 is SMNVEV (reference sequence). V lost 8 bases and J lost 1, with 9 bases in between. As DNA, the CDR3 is TGTGCCAGCCGACTCTCATCCTACAATGAGCAGTTCTTC. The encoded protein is CASRLSSYNEQFF.

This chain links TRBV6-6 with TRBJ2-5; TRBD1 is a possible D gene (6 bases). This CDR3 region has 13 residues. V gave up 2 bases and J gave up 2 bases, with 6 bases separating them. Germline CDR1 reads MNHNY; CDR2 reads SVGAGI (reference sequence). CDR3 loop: CASSYQGQETQYF. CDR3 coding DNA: TGTGCCAGCAGTTACCAGGGGCAAGAGACCCAGTACTTC.

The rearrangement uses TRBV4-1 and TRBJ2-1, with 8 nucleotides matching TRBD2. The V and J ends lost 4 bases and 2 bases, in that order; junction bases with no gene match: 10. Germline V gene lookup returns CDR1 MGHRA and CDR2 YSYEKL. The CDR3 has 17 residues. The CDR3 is CASSLRGTGGAYNEQFF. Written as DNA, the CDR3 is TGCGCCAGCAGCCTCCGAGGAACGGGGGGGGCCTACAATGAGCAGTTCTTC.

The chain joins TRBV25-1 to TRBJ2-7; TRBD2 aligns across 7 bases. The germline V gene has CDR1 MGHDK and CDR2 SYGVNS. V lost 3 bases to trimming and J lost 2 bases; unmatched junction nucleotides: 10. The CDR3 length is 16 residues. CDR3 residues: CASSERPLGGTYEQYF. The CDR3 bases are TGTGCCAGCAGTGAGCGACCCCTGGGAGGGACCTACGAGCAGTACTTC.

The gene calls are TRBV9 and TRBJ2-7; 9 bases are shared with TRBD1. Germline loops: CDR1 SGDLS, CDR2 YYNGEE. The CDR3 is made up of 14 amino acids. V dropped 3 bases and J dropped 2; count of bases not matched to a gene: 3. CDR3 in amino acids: CASSARDRAYEQYF. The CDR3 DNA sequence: TGTGCCAGCAGCGCACGGGACAGGGCCTACGAGCAGTACTTC. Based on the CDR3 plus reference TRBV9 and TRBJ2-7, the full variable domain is DSGVTQTPKHLITATGQRVTLRCSPRSGDLSVYWYQQSLDQGLQFLIQYYNGEERAKGNILERFSAQQFPDLHSELNLSSLELGDSALYFCASSARDRAYEQYFGPGTRLTVT.

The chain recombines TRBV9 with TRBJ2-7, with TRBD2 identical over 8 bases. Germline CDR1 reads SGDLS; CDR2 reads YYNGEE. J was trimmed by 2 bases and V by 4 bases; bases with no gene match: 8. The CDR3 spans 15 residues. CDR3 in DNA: TGTGCCAGCAGCCCGAGTAGCGGGGACCCCTACGAGCAGTACTTC. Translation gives CASSPSSGDPYEQYF. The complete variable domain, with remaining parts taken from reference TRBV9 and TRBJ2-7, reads DSGVTQTPKHLITATGQRVTLRCSPRSGDLSVYWYQQSLDQGLQFLIQYYNGEERAKGNILERFSAQQFPDLHSELNLSSLELGDSALYFCASSPSSGDPYEQYFGPGTRLTVT.

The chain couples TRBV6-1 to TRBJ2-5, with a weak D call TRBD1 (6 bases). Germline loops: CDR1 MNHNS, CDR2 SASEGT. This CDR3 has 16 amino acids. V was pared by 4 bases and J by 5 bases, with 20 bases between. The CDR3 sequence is CASSAFHTGCCETQYF. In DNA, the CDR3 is TGTGCCAGCAGTGCCTTCCACACAGGGTGTTGTGAGACCCAGTACTTC.

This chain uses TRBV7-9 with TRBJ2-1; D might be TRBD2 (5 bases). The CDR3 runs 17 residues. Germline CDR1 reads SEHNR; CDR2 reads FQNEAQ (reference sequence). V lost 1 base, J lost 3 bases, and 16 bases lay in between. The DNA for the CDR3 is TGTGCCAGCAGCTTAGAGGGCTACGGGGTTTTCTACAATGAGCAGTTCTTC. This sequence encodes CASSLEGYGVFYNEQFF.

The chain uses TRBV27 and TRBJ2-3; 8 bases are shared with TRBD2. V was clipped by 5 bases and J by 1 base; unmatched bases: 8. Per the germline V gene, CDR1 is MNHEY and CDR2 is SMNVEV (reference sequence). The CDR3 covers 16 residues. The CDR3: CASSPYSGKGTDTQYF. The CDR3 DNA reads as TGTGCCAGCAGTCCCTATAGCGGGAAGGGCACAGATACGCAGTATTTT.

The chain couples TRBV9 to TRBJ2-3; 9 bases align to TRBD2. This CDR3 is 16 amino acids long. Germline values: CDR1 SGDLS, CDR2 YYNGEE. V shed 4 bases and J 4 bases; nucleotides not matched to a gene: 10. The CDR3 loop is CASSLRGGLGSDTQYF. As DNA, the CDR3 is TGTGCCAGCAGCCTGCGGGGGGGCCTTGGCTCAGATACGCAGTATTTT.

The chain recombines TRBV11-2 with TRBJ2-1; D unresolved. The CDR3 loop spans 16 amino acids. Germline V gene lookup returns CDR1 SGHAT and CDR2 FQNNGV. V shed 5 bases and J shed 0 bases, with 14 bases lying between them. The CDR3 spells CASSLPPASSYNEQFF. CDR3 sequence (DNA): TGTGCCAGCAGCCTGCCCCCCGCCAGCTCCTACAATGAGCAGTTCTTC. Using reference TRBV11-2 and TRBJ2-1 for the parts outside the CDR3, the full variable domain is EAGVAQSPRYKIIEKRQSVAFWCNPISGHATLYWYQQILGQGPKLLIQFQNNGVVDDSQLPKDRFSAERLKGVDSTLKIQPAKLEDSAVYLCASSLPPASSYNEQFFGPGTRLTVL.

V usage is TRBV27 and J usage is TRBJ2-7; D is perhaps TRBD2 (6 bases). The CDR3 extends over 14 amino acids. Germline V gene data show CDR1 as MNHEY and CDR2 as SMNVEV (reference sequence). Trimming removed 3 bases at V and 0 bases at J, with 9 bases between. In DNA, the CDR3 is TGTGCCAGCAGTTTGAGCGGGTCCTCCTACGAGCAGTACTTC. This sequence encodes CASSLSGSSYEQYF.

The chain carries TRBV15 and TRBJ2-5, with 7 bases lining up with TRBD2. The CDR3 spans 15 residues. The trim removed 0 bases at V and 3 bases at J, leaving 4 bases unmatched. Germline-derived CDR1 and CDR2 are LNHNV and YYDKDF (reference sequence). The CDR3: CATSRDGLAEETQYF. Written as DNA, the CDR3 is TGTGCCACCAGCAGAGATGGCCTAGCGGAAGAGACCCAGTACTTC.

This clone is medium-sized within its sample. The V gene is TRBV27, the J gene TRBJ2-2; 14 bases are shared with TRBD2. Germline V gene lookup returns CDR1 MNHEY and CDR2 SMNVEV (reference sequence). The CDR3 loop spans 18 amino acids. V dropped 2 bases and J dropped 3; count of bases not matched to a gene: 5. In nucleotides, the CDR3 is TGTGCCAGCAGTTTAGGGACTAGCGGGAGAGGCTACACCGGGGAGCTGTTTTTT. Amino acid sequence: CASSLGTSGRGYTGELFF.

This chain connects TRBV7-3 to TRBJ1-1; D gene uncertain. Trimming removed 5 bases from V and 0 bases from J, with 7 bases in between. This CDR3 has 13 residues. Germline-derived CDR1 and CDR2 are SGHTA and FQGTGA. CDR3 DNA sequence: TGTGCCAGCAGCGGGCATTTGAACACTGAAGCTTTCTTT. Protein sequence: CASSGHLNTEAFF.

The CDR3 loop is CASSQGRGIPYEQYF. The DNA for the CDR3 is TGTGCCAGCAGCCAAGGAAGGGGGATCCCCTACGAGCAGTACTTC. This chain joins TRBV4-2 and TRBJ2-7; D might be TRBD1 (6 bases). V gave up 1 base and J gave up 2 bases, with 12 bases separating them. CDR1 is LGHNA, CDR2 YNFKEQ, per germline. This CDR3 comprises 15 residues.

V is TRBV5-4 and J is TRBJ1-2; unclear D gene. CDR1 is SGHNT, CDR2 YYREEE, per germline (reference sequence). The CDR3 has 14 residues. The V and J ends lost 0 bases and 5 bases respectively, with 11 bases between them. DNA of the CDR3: TGTGCCAGCAGCTTGGTCTACAGTCCTTATGGCTACACCTTC. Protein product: CASSLVYSPYGYTF.

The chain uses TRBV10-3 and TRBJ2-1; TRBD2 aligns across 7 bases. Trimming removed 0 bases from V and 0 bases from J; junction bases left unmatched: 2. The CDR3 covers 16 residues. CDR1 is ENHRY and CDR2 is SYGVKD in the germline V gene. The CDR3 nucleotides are TGTGCCATCAGTGAGTCACGCGGGAGCTCCTACAATGAGCAGTTCTTC. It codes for CAISESRGSSYNEQFF.

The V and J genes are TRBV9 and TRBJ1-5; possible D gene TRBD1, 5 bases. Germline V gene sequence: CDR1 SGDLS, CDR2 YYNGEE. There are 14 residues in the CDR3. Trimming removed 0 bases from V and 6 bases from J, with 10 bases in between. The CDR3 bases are TGTGCCAGCAGCGTAGGGGGGGGAACTCAGCCCCAGCATTTT. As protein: CASSVGGGTQPQHF. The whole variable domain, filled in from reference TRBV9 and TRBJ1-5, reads DSGVTQTPKHLITATGQRVTLRCSPRSGDLSVYWYQQSLDQGLQFLIQYYNGEERAKGNILERFSAQQFPDLHSELNLSSLELGDSALYFCASSVGGGTQPQHFGDGTRLSIL.

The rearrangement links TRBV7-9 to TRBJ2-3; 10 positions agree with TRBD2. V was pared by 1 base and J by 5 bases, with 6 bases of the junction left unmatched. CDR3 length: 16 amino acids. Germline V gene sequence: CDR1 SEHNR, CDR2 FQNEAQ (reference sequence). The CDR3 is CASSLELLAGEDTQYF. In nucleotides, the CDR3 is TGTGCCAGCAGCTTAGAGTTGCTAGCGGGAGAAGATACGCAGTATTTT.

CDR3 sequence reads: CASSPPSGQETQYF. CDR3 coding DNA: TGTGCCAGCAGCCCCCCTTCGGGCCAAGAGACCCAGTACTTC. The chain is built from TRBV7-7 and TRBJ2-5; D not certain. Germline CDR1 is SSHAT and CDR2 is FNYEAQ (reference sequence). Trimming shortened V by 5 bases and J by 1 base, and 11 bases separated the two germline ends. This CDR3 spans 14 amino acids.